This note documents a single T cell receptor (beta chain) sequence. The antigen is undetermined. These data belong to a study of T cell responses to AZD1222 COVID-19 vaccine. The overall study: Second doses at about 4 or about 12 weeks were pooled.

Study-level points and caveats: Mostly white British, mostly female donors; authors suggested clonal diversity may be underestimated. Dominant at 160-218 and 743-854, vaccine-associated CD4 TCRs also spanned spike. Nearly half of spike-specific TCRs reportedly go after variant regions that carry no mutations.

This table comes from immunoSEQ multiplex PCR, and its TCRdb copy is limited to in-frame clones, with some not included. The sample lists around 120,000 clones; about 90% were seen once. V lost 3 bases, J lost 3 bases, and 2 bases stayed unmatched. This CDR3 is built from 14 residues. Germline CDR1 is MNHEY and CDR2 is SMNVEV (reference sequence). The receptor comes from an adult in good health. This material consisted of peripheral blood, taken on day 0 of AZD1222 vaccination. The chain couples TRBV27 to TRBJ2-7, with 10 bases lining up with TRBD1. The chain's CDR3 is CASSFRDRGYEQYF. In nucleotides, the CDR3 is TGTGCCAGCAGTTTCCGGGACAGGGGCTACGAGCAGTACTTC.